A single sample is the source of the 18 T cell receptor beta chains below, sequenced in a study of blood T cell repertoires in COVID-19. Assay: immunoSEQ multiplex PCR; the TCRdb copy retains only in-frame clones and omits some. The table lists more than 15,000 clones, nearly 90% of them singletons. Material: peripheral blood. These receptor sequences come from a human donor in a cohort sampled during active COVID-19.

Only one count was recorded for this clone. The chain links TRBV5-1 to TRBJ1-1; 7 bases match TRBD1. V was clipped by 8 bases and J by 5 bases; unmatched bases: 3. The CDR3 totals 11 residues. CDR1 is SGHRS and CDR2 is YFSETQ in the germline V gene. As DNA, the CDR3 is TGCGCCAGAGGGACAGAGACTGAAGCTTTCTTT. Protein product: CARGTETEAFF.

The count of this clone is one. Here the CDR3 reads CASRPRPTYGYTF. The CDR3 coding sequence is TGTGCCAGCAGACCTAGACCCACCTATGGCTACACCTTC. V is TRBV7-9 and J is TRBJ1-2; D call uncertain. The CDR3 runs 13 residues. V was pared by 6 bases and J by 4 bases, with 12 bases between. CDR1 is SEHNR, CDR2 FQNEAQ, per germline (reference sequence).

This chain uses TRBV28 with TRBJ1-1; D is possibly TRBD1 (6 bases). V was cut by 2 bases and J by 4 bases, with 14 bases left in between. The CDR3 is 15 residues long. CDR1 is MDHEN and CDR2 is SYDVKM in the germline V gene. The CDR3 region has the DNA TGTGCCAGCAGTTTAGGGTCGGGGGGCATCACTGAAGCTTTCTTT. As protein: CASSLGSGGITEAFF. The whole variable domain, filled in from reference TRBV28 and TRBJ1-1, reads DVKVTQSSRYLVKRTGEKVFLECVQDMDHENMFWYRQDPGLGLRLIYFSYDVKMKEKGDIPEGYSVSREKKERFSLILESASTNQTSMYLCASSLGSGGITEAFFGQGTRLTVV.

The V and J genes are TRBV9 and TRBJ2-5; 11 nucleotides match TRBD1. CDR3 length: 14 residues. Looked up from germline, CDR1 is SGDLS and CDR2 is YYNGEE. With V trimmed by 4 bases and J by 8 bases, 7 bases remained unmatched. In DNA, the CDR3 is TGTGCCAGCAGCACCCCGGGACAGGGGGAAACCCAGTACTTC. Translating gives CASSTPGQGETQYF.

The chain combines TRBV4-1 with TRBJ1-4; D gene ambiguous. The V end lost 0 bases, the J end lost 4 bases, and 3 bases lay between the germline ends. The CDR3 loop spans 13 amino acids. Germline V CDR1 and CDR2: MGHRA, YSYEKL. CDR3: CASSQDVNEKLFF. As DNA, the CDR3 is TGCGCCAGCAGCCAAGACGTTAATGAAAAACTGTTTTTT.

The rearrangement joins TRBV11-1 to TRBJ1-1; 9 bases fit TRBD1. Losses at the gene ends were 3 bases for V and 5 bases for J; bases not matched to a gene: 4. The length of the CDR3 is 14 residues. CDR1 and CDR2 (germline): SGHAT, FQDESV (reference sequence). DNA for the CDR3: TGTGCCAGCAGCTTTGGACAGGGGTATACTGAAGCTTTCTTT. This translates into CASSFGQGYTEAFF. Using reference TRBV11-1 and TRBJ1-1 for the parts outside the CDR3, the full variable domain is EAEVAQSPRYKITEKSQAVAFWCDPISGHATLYWYRQILGQGPELLVQFQDESVVDDSQLPKDRFSAERLKGVDSTLKIQPAELGDSAMYLCASSFGQGYTEAFFGQGTRLTVV.

The rearrangement links TRBV10-3 to TRBJ1-2; perhaps TRBD1 as D (6 bases). This CDR3 is built from 15 residues. Germline CDR1 is ENHRY and CDR2 is SYGVKD. V was shortened by 0 bases and J by 7 bases, with 15 bases between the two germline ends. The CDR3 DNA reads TGTGCCATCAGTGAGTCAAAACAGGGCGCGGGTGGCTACACCTTC. It yields the protein CAISESKQGAGGYTF.

This rearrangement joins TRBV7-9 to TRBJ2-7, with 7 bases identical to TRBD1. This CDR3 is 14 amino acids long. Germline CDR1 SEHNR, CDR2 FQNEAQ (reference sequence). The junction had 7 bases not matched to a gene; V was cut back by 5 bases and J by 3 bases. CDR3 amino acids: CASSPRDSLYEQYF. The CDR3 DNA sequence: TGTGCCAGCAGCCCCCGGGACAGCCTCTACGAGCAGTACTTC.

The V call is TRBV2, the J call TRBJ1-1, with TRBD1 as a possible D gene (6 bases). With 7 bases removed from V and 3 bases from J, the gap between germline ends came to 15 bases. Germline-derived CDR1 and CDR2 are SNHLY and FYNNEI. CDR3 size: 14 residues. CDR3 bases: TGTGCCAGCAAGGCGGGGGGGGCGGACACTGAAGCTTTCTTT. Its protein product is CASKAGGADTEAFF.

This clone was seen a single time. The CDR3 DNA reads as TGTGCCACCAGTGATTCAAGGACAGGGGAAGAAAAACTGTTTTTT. Protein: CATSDSRTGEEKLFF. V is TRBV24-1 and J is TRBJ1-4; 9 bases agree with TRBD1. CDR3 size: 15 residues. In germline, CDR1 is KGHDR, CDR2 SFDVKD. V shed 2 bases, J shed 8 bases, and the junction held 5 bases outside the gene matches.

The chain employs TRBV6-2 or TRBV6-3 and TRBJ1-5, with no clear D. Germline CDR1 is MNHEY and CDR2 is SVGEGT. The CDR3 has 14 residues. The germline V and J ends were trimmed by 4 bases and 5 bases, with 12 bases remaining between them. CDR3 region: CASSFTLRDQPQHF. In DNA form, the CDR3 reads TGTGCCAGCAGTTTCACCCTTAGAGATCAGCCCCAGCATTTT.

The J gene is TRBJ1-1, the V gene TRBV19; D gene uncertain. Germline V CDR1 and CDR2: LNHDA, SQIVND (reference sequence). The CDR3 runs to 14 residues. The V end lost 5 bases, the J end lost 7 bases, and 17 bases lay between the germline ends. CDR3: CASSHNLPGGEAFF. CDR3 coding DNA: TGTGCCAGTAGTCATAATTTACCGGGTGGTGAAGCTTTCTTT.

The genes are TRBV28 and TRBJ1-5; D is ambiguous. V lost 5 bases and J 0 bases, leaving 11 bases between the germline ends. This CDR3 is built from 15 residues. In germline, CDR1 is MDHEN, CDR2 SYDVKM. The CDR3 DNA reads TGTGCCAGCAGTGGAGGCAGAATTAGCAATCAGCCCCAGCATTTT. Its protein is CASSGGRISNQPQHF.

The chain links TRBV28 to TRBJ2-2; D remains unclear. V lost 8 bases and J lost 5, with 15 bases in between. Germline values: CDR1 MDHEN, CDR2 SYDVKM. CDR3 length equals 14 residues. In nucleotides, the CDR3 is TGTGCCAGCTCCCCGAGACTTCAAACCGGGGAGCTGTTTTTT. Its translation is CASSPRLQTGELFF.

The chain carries TRBV5-1 and TRBJ2-3, with 13 bases fitting TRBD2. The CDR3 extends over 16 amino acids. The V gene end was trimmed by 2 bases and the J gene end by 6 bases; junction bases not matched to a gene: 6. Germline CDR1 reads SGHRS; CDR2 reads YFSETQ. This chain's CDR3 is CASSFGTSGMVDTQYF. The CDR3 region has the DNA TGCGCCAGCAGCTTTGGGACTAGCGGGATGGTGGATACGCAGTATTTT.

The rearrangement links TRBV11-2 to TRBJ2-1; 7 nucleotides agree with TRBD2. V gave up 7 bases and J gave up 10 bases; unmatched junction bases: 4. The CDR3 runs to 11 residues. CDR1 SGHAT and CDR2 FQNNGV come from the germline V gene. CDR3 amino acids: CASTFGREQFF. Here the CDR3 DNA reads TGTGCCAGCACCTTCGGGAGGGAGCAGTTCTTC. Together with reference TRBV11-2 and TRBJ2-1, the CDR3 gives the full variable domain: EAGVAQSPRYKIIEKRQSVAFWCNPISGHATLYWYQQILGQGPKLLIQFQNNGVVDDSQLPKDRFSAERLKGVDSTLKIQPAKLEDSAVYLCASTFGREQFFGPGTRLTVL.

This chain links TRBV9 with TRBJ1-3; 8 positions agree with TRBD1. After removal of 3 bases from V and 0 bases from J, the junction contained 8 bases not matched to a gene. CDR3 size: 17 residues. The V gene's germline CDR1 is SGDLS and CDR2 YYNGEE. DNA for the CDR3: TGTGCCAGCAGCGCTGGACAGGGACCCTACTCTGGAAACACCATATATTTT. It translates to CASSAGQGPYSGNTIYF.

The J gene is TRBJ1-6, the V gene TRBV2; D possibly corresponds to TRBD1 (6 bases). The germline V gene encodes CDR1 SNHLY and CDR2 FYNNEI. This CDR3 is 14 amino acids long. V lost 10 bases and J 9 bases, leaving 19 bases between the germline ends. CDR3 amino acids: CATAGQRGGSPLHF. CDR3 nucleotides: TGTGCCACTGCCGGACAGAGAGGCGGTTCACCCCTCCACTTT.